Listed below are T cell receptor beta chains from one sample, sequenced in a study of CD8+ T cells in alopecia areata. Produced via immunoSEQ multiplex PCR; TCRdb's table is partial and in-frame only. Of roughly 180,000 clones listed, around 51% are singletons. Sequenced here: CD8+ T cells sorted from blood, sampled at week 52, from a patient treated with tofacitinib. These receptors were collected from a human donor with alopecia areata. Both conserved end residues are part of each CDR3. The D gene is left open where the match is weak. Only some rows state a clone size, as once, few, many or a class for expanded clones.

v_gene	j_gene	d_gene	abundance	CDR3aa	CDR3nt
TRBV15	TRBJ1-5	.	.	CATSRDLGNQPQHF	TGTGCCACCAGCAGAGACCTGGGCAATCAGCCCCAGCATTTT
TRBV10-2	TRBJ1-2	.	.	CASSESPANYGYTF	TGCGCCAGCAGTGAGTCTCCGGCTAACTATGGCTACACCTTC
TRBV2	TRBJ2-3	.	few	CASSSWGGTDTQYF	TGTGCCAGCAGTTCGTGGGGGGGCACAGATACGCAGTATTTT
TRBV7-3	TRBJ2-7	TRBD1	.	CASSLTGQGNEQYF	TGTGCCAGCAGCTTAACCGGACAGGGGAACGAGCAGTACTTC
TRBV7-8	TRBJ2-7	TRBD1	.	CASSLVEGQIEQYF	TGTGCCAGCAGCTTAGTCGAGGGACAGATCGAGCAGTACTTC
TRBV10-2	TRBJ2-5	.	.	CASSVFETQYF	TGCGCCAGCAGTGTATTTGAGACCCAGTACTTC
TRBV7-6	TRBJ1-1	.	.	CASSPSGATEAFF	TGTGCCAGCAGCCCCTCGGGCGCCACTGAAGCTTTCTTT
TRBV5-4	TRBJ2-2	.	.	CASSLGLGELFF	TGTGCCAGCAGCTTGGGGCTGGGGGAGCTGTTTTTT
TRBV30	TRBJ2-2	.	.	CAWSVLEPGELFF	TGTGCCTGGAGTGTACTTGAACCCGGGGAGCTGTTTTTT
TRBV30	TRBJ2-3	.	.	CAWGVGGTDTQYF	TGTGCCTGGGGGGTAGGGGGGACAGATACGCAGTATTTT
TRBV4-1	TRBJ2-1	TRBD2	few	CASSQEGAGGRSRQFF	TGCGCCAGCAGCCAAGAGGGAGCGGGGGGGCGGTCTCGGCAGTTCTTC
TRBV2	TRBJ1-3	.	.	CASSERRQPDFGNTIYF	TGTGCCAGCAGTGAACGTCGACAGCCAGACTTTGGAAACACCATATATTTT
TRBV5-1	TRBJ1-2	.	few	CASSLESPNYGYTF	TGCGCCAGCAGCTTGGAGTCGCCGAACTATGGCTACACCTTC
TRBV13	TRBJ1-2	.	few	CASSLWQGTHYGYTF	TGTGCCAGCAGCTTATGGCAGGGAACACATTATGGCTACACCTTC
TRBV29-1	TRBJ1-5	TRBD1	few	CSVNKRMGQGKGVCSNQPQHF	TGCAGCGTGAATAAAAGGATGGGACAGGGTAAAGGTGTCTGTAGCAATCAGCCCCAGCATTTT
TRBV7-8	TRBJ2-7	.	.	CASSLGPSVEQYF	TGTGCCAGCAGCTTGGGACCATCCGTGGAGCAGTACTTC
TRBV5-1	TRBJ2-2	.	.	CASSLDAFEETNTGELFF	TGCGCCAGCAGCTTGGACGCCTTCGAGGAAACGAACACCGGGGAGCTGTTTTTT
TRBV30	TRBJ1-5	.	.	CAWSVSRRSQPQHF	TGTGCCTGGAGTGTGTCCAGACGAAGTCAGCCCCAGCATTTT
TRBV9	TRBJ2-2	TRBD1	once	CASSVGTGRGTGELFF	TGTGCCAGCAGCGTTGGGACAGGGAGGGGGACCGGGGAGCTGTTTTTT
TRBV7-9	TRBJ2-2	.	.	CASTLGGDKLFF	TGTGCCAGCACCCTAGGCGGGGACAAGTTGTTTTTT
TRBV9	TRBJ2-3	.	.	CASSVFAGTDTQYF	TGTGCCAGCAGCGTATTTGCGGGGACCGATACGCAGTATTTT
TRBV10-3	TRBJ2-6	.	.	CAIGWWNLSGANVLTF	TGTGCCATCGGATGGTGGAACCTCTCTGGGGCCAACGTCCTGACTTTC
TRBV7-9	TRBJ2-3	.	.	CASSLSRGIEADTQYF	TGTGCCAGCAGCTTAAGTAGGGGGATAGAAGCAGATACGCAGTATTTT
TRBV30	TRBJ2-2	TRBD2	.	CAWSPRGGTGELFF	TGTGCCTGGAGCCCCCGGGGGGGCACCGGGGAGCTGTTTTTT
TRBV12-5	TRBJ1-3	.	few	CASGLEWGFASGNTIYF	TGTGCTAGTGGTTTGGAATGGGGTTTTGCCTCTGGAAACACCATATATTTT
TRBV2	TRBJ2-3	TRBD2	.	CASSAGGMDTQYF	TGTGCCAGCAGCGCGGGGGGGATGGATACGCAGTATTTT